The 23 T cell receptor beta chains listed next were all sequenced from one sample in a study of T cell responses to AZD1222 COVID-19 vaccine. Measured with immunoSEQ multiplex PCR; TCRdb has only the in-frame clones, and not every one. The sample carries about 200,000 clones, about 94% recorded once. The sample was peripheral blood, taken 28 days after the second AZD1222 dose. All receptors come from an adult who received the AZD1222 COVID-19 vaccine.

The chain joins TRBV3-1 (or the pseudogene TRBV3-2) to TRBJ1-1; weak D call: TRBD1 (5 bases). CDR1 is LGHDT and CDR2 is YNNKEL in the germline V gene (reference sequence). The CDR3 has 13 residues. Between the trimmed V and J ends, which lost 8 bases and 4 bases, there was a span of 14 bases. In DNA form, the CDR3 reads TGTGCCAGCGCCTTTGAGGGGCGCACTGAAGCTTTCTTT. This translates into CASAFEGRTEAFF.

The chain's CDR3 is CASSQAGTGNYEQYF. In nucleotides, the CDR3 is TGTGCCAGCAGCCAAGCCGGGACAGGCAACTACGAGCAGTACTTC. V is TRBV7-9 and J is TRBJ2-7; 8 bases are shared with TRBD1. This CDR3 spans 15 amino acids. The germline CDR1 and CDR2 sequences are SEHNR and FQNEAQ (reference sequence). Unmatched junction bases numbered 9, after V lost 5 bases and J lost 3 bases.

J is TRBJ2-5 and V is TRBV7-9; D is ambiguous. Looked up from germline, CDR1 is SEHNR and CDR2 is FQNEAQ (reference sequence). The CDR3 consists of 12 residues. V was pared by 4 bases and J by 4 bases, with 7 bases between. This CDR3 is CASSWSVETQYF. As DNA, the CDR3 is TGTGCCAGCAGCTGGAGTGTAGAGACCCAGTACTTC.

This rearrangement joins TRBV11-1 to TRBJ2-1; D remains ambiguous. The CDR3 has 13 amino acids. Germline loops: CDR1 SGHAT, CDR2 FQDESV (reference sequence). V was clipped by 1 base and J by 7 bases, with 8 bases between them. The CDR3 spells CASSLERWNEQFF. For the CDR3, the DNA is TGTGCCAGCAGCTTAGAGAGGTGGAATGAGCAGTTCTTC.

The genes are TRBV7-8 and TRBJ1-4; tentative D call: TRBD1 (5 bases). Trimming took 2 bases from V and 8 from J, leaving 18 bases between them. The CDR3 runs to 16 residues. Per the germline V gene, CDR1 is SGHVS and CDR2 is FQNEAQ. CDR3 sequence: CASSLTLTEIGEKLFF. The CDR3 region has the DNA TGTGCCAGCAGCTTAACATTGACAGAAATCGGCGAAAAACTGTTTTTT.

The genes are TRBV19 and TRBJ1-1; TRBD1 matches at 7 bases. V was pared by 8 bases and J by 6 bases, with 12 bases of the junction left unmatched. The CDR3 loop spans 14 amino acids. From germline, CDR1 is LNHDA and CDR2 SQIVND (reference sequence). In nucleotides, the CDR3 is TGTGCCAGTCTAAGGGACAGCCTCTGGGCTGAAGCTTTCTTT. Amino acid sequence: CASLRDSLWAEAFF.

This CDR3 reads CASSPREGAGEKLFF. The CDR3, as DNA: TGTGCCAGCTCACCACGGGAGGGGGCAGGCGAAAAACTGTTTTTT. V and J are TRBV18 and TRBJ1-4, with 7 bases lining up with TRBD1. The V gene end was trimmed by 1 base and the J gene end by 8 bases; junction bases not matched to a gene: 7. The germline gives CDR1 KGHSH, CDR2 LQKENI. This CDR3 has 15 residues. Full variable domain (outside the CDR3, taken from reference TRBV18 and TRBJ1-4): NAGVMQNPRHLVRRRGQEARLRCSPMKGHSHVYWYRQLPEEGLKFMVYLQKENIIDESGMPKERFSAEFPKEGPSILRIQQVVRGDSAAYFCASSPREGAGEKLFFGSGTQLSVL.

In its sample, this clone was seen once. The V gene is TRBV12-3 or TRBV12-4, the J gene TRBJ1-1; a possible D gene is TRBD1 (5 bases). The CDR3 extends over 10 amino acids. The V end was cut by 6 bases, the J end by 8 bases, with 7 bases between. The DNA for the CDR3 is TGTGCCAGCAGGGGACTGGAAGCTTTCTTT. This codes for CASRGLEAFF.

The chain has TRBV29-1 and TRBJ1-5; TRBD1 matches 11 bases. Germline lookup yields CDR1 SQVTM and CDR2 ANQGSEA. The CDR3 extends over 13 amino acids. The ends lost 4 bases at V and 6 bases at J; junction bases unmatched: 2. The CDR3 loop is CSVGGQGGQPQHF. The DNA of the CDR3 is TGCAGCGTTGGGGGACAGGGGGGTCAGCCCCAGCATTTT.

The chain links TRBV6-5 to TRBJ1-6, with D perhaps matching TRBD1 (5 bases). Germline V gene lookup returns CDR1 MNHEY and CDR2 SVGAGI. The V and J ends lost 4 bases and 9 bases respectively, with 19 bases between them. The CDR3 is made up of 16 amino acids. The CDR3 nucleotides are TGTGCCAGCAGTTTCAGTGCAAGGGCAGGGATTTCACCCCTCCACTTT. Its protein product is CASSFSARAGISPLHF.

The chain uses TRBV11-2 and TRBJ2-7; TRBD2 agrees at 8 bases. The CDR3 is 14 amino acids. Unmatched junction bases numbered 4, after V lost 4 bases and J lost 2 bases. CDR1 is SGHAT, CDR2 FQNNGV, per germline. In DNA form, the CDR3 reads TGTGCCAGCAGCTCCCTAGCGGGCCCCTACGAGCAGTACTTC. Protein: CASSSLAGPYEQYF.

This clone was recorded only once. The chain carries TRBV10-1 and TRBJ1-6; D uncertain. The germline V and J ends were trimmed by 3 bases and 6 bases, with 9 bases remaining between them. CDR1 is WNHNN and CDR2 is SYGVQD in the germline V gene (reference sequence). The length of the CDR3 is 14 residues. The CDR3 reads CASSEQQTNSPLHF. The DNA for the CDR3 is TGCGCCAGCAGTGAACAACAGACTAATTCACCCCTCCACTTT.

This clone was found once. This chain links TRBV7-2 with TRBJ1-4; D not resolved. Germline CDR1 is SGHTA and CDR2 is FQGNSA. Trimming removed 1 base from V and 2 bases from J, with 8 bases in between. The CDR3 contains 15 residues. The CDR3 is CASSLVPSTNEKLFF. CDR3 nucleotide sequence: TGTGCCAGCAGCTTAGTTCCCAGCACTAATGAAAAACTGTTTTTT.

The chain links TRBV2 to TRBJ2-3; D gene uncertain. Per germline, CDR1 SNHLY and CDR2 FYNNEI. V was shortened by 8 bases and J by 2 bases, with 11 bases between the two germline ends. The CDR3 has 13 residues. Here the CDR3 DNA reads TGTGCCAGCCGATTGGACCTCACAGATACGCAGTATTTT. Translation: CASRLDLTDTQYF.

The sample holds one count of this clone. This chain links TRBV2 with TRBJ1-4; TRBD1 aligns across 7 bases. The trim removed 7 bases at V and 4 bases at J, leaving 3 bases unmatched. Germline CDR1 and CDR2: SNHLY and FYNNEI. The CDR3 covers 13 residues. The chain's CDR3 is CASNGQVNEKLFF. The CDR3 nucleotides read TGTGCCAGCAACGGACAGGTTAATGAAAAACTGTTTTTT.

The rearrangement links TRBV7-8 to TRBJ2-5; D is unclear. V gave up 0 bases and J gave up 2 bases, with 4 bases separating them. This CDR3 is 13 amino acids long. Germline CDR1 reads SGHVS; CDR2 reads FQNEAQ. The DNA for the CDR3 is TGTGCCAGCAGCTTAGCGGATCAAGAGACCCAGTACTTC. The encoded protein is CASSLADQETQYF.

This rearrangement joins TRBV29-1 to TRBJ1-4, with a weak D call TRBD1 (5 bases). The V and J ends lost 6 bases and 6 bases respectively, with 17 bases between them. CDR1 and CDR2 from the germline V gene are SQVTM and ANQGSEA. The CDR3 totals 14 residues. CDR3 sequence reads: CSVAGAPADEKLFF. CDR3 nucleotide sequence: TGCAGCGTGGCTGGGGCCCCCGCTGATGAAAAACTGTTTTTT.

The chain has TRBV7-2 and TRBJ1-3; D gene ambiguous. V lost 2 bases and J 4 bases, leaving 12 bases between the germline ends. The CDR3 has 15 residues. Germline CDR1 is SGHTA and CDR2 is FQGNSA. CDR3 DNA: TGTGCCAGCAGCTTATCGAGGGTCTCAGGAAACACCATATATTTT. Its translation is CASSLSRVSGNTIYF.

This clone occurred once. V usage is TRBV11-2 and J usage is TRBJ2-5; TRBD2 matches 8 bases. This CDR3 has 15 residues. The germline V gene encodes CDR1 SGHAT and CDR2 FQNNGV. J was trimmed by 2 bases and V by 5 bases; bases with no gene match: 7. CDR3 protein: CASSPGGGLQETQYF. The CDR3 DNA sequence: TGTGCCAGCAGCCCCGGGGGGGGGCTTCAAGAGACCCAGTACTTC.

This clone was recorded once. The chain has TRBV29-1 and TRBJ2-2; no clear D gene. V was trimmed by 4 bases and J by 6 bases, leaving 12 bases between them. Germline V gene data show CDR1 as SQVTM and CDR2 as ANQGSEA. The CDR3 loop spans 13 amino acids. The CDR3 protein is CSVGQRAPGELFF. The CDR3 nucleotides read TGCAGCGTTGGACAACGGGCCCCCGGGGAGCTGTTTTTT.

This sequence joins TRBV13 and TRBJ1-1, with D possibly being TRBD1 (5 bases). Germline V CDR1 and CDR2: PRHDT, FYEKMQ (reference sequence). The CDR3 length is 15 residues. Trimming removed 3 bases at V and 0 bases at J, with 11 bases between. CDR3 DNA sequence: TGTGCCAGCAGCTTTCGGGCGACAGTGAACACTGAAGCTTTCTTT. Protein sequence: CASSFRATVNTEAFF. The full variable domain, rest sourced from reference TRBV13 and TRBJ1-1, is AAGVIQSPRHLIKEKRETATLKCYPIPRHDTVYWYQQGPGQDPQFLISFYEKMQSDKGSIPDRFSAQQFSDYHSELNMSSLELGDSALYFCASSFRATVNTEAFFGQGTRLTVV.

The rearrangement links TRBV28 to TRBJ2-2; TRBD2 might be the D (6 bases). The CDR3 is 15 residues long. Germline CDR1 MDHEN, CDR2 SYDVKM. V was clipped by 4 bases and J by 2 bases, with 11 bases between them. CDR3 loop: CASSWAGRNTGELFF. The CDR3 region has the DNA TGTGCCAGCAGTTGGGCGGGGCGAAACACCGGGGAGCTGTTTTTT. The whole variable domain, filled in from reference TRBV28 and TRBJ2-2, reads DVKVTQSSRYLVKRTGEKVFLECVQDMDHENMFWYRQDPGLGLRLIYFSYDVKMKEKGDIPEGYSVSREKKERFSLILESASTNQTSMYLCASSWAGRNTGELFFGEGSRLTVL.

V and J are TRBV3-1 (or the pseudogene TRBV3-2) and TRBJ1-3, with a tentative D call TRBD1 (6 bases). Trimming left V 1 base short and J 1 base short, with 14 bases between. The CDR3 spans 17 residues. Germline loops: CDR1 LGHDT, CDR2 YNNKEL (reference sequence). The CDR3 loop is CASSQGPTGFSGNTIYF. The CDR3 bases are TGTGCCAGCAGCCAAGGGCCGACAGGATTTTCTGGAAACACCATATATTTT.